Presented here are 10 T cell receptor beta chains from one specimen sequenced in a study of T cells in women clearing cervical HPV infection. The table came from immunoSEQ multiplex PCR; TCRdb's copy has only in-frame clones and leaves some out. The sample table sets out about 20,000 clones. The sequencing sample was made of blood buffy coat. These receptor sequences come from a woman between 18 and 69 years old with a cervical HPV16 infection that either progressed to CIN3+ or cleared (not recorded which).

Regarding this clone: Read sequence stops 3 residues before the CDR3 end, and the germline J gene provides the missing end. The chain is built from TRBV7-9 and TRBJ2-2; TRBD2 might be the D (6 bases). Germline V gene sequence: CDR1 SEHNR, CDR2 FQNEAQ (reference sequence). Trimming left V 10 bases short and J 5 bases short, with 14 bases between. The CDR3 spans 13 residues. The sequenced CDR3 bases are TGTGCCACCACACCCGCGGGGACCGGGGAG. Its translation is CATTPAGTGE. The whole CDR3 region reads CATTPAGTGELFF. Drawing the rest from reference TRBV7-9 and TRBJ2-2, the complete variable domain is DTGVSQNPRHKITKRGQNVTFRCDPISEHNRLYWYRQTLGQGPEFLTYFQNEAQLEKSRLLSDRFSAERPKGSFSTLEIQRTEQGDSAMYLCATTPAGTGELFFGEGSRLTVL.

Of note for this clone: The DNA ends 3 residues before the CDR3 does, and the rest of the CDR3 is filled in from the germline J gene. V and J are TRBV19 and TRBJ2-5, with TRBD2 as a possible D gene (6 bases). Germline CDR1 is LNHDA and CDR2 is SQIVND (reference sequence). The CDR3 totals 10 residues. V was cut by 6 bases and J by 7 bases, with 6 bases left in between. CDR3: CASRGGTQYF. The DNA read from the CDR3 is TGTGCCAGTAGGGGGGGGACC.

About this clone itself: The observed sequence ends 3 residues before the CDR3 terminus, with the missing tail filled in from the germline J gene. The chain recombines TRBV6-2 or TRBV6-3 with TRBJ2-3; a weak D match, TRBD2 (5 bases). With 11 bases removed from V and 2 bases from J, the gap between germline ends came to 17 bases. The CDR3 loop spans 14 amino acids. CDR1 and CDR2 from the germline V gene are MNHEY and SVGEGT. The sequenced part of the CDR3 DNA is TGTGCCGCGCAAGGACTTTTATCCACAGATACG. It translates to CAAQGLLSTDT. The whole CDR3 sequence reads CAAQGLLSTDTQYF.

Comments on this clone: The CDR3 end lies 3 residues beyond the end of the read and is filled in from the germline J gene. The chain joins TRBV7-6 to TRBJ1-1; 7 positions match TRBD1. This CDR3 has 18 residues. Germline CDR1 is SGHVS and CDR2 is FNYEAQ. With V trimmed by 2 bases and J by 0 bases, 12 bases remained unmatched. The sequenced CDR3 bases are TGTGCCAGCAGCTTAACACGGCCCGGGACAGAGATGAACACTGAA. This sequence encodes CASSLTRPGTEMNTE. The entire CDR3 sequence reads CASSLTRPGTEMNTEAFF.

A word on this clone: The CDR3 end is not reached by the read, which stops 3 residues before it; the germline J gene fills it in. V is TRBV7-2 and J is TRBJ1-6, with 8 bases aligning to TRBD1. Germline-derived CDR1 and CDR2 are SGHTA and FQGNSA. This CDR3 comprises 15 residues. V trimming: 5 bases; J trimming: 8 bases; junction bases outside the gene matches: 8. The sequenced CDR3 bases are TGTGCCAGCAGCCCAAGGACAGGGAACTATTCACCC. Protein sequence: CASSPRTGNYSP. The whole CDR3 sequence reads CASSPRTGNYSPLHF.

The CDR3 region is CASSGVPGGGEQFF. The CDR3 DNA, read in part, is TGTGCCAGCAGTGGTGTGCCAGGGGGTGGTGAG. This rearrangement joins TRBV6-1 to TRBJ2-1; 7 bases map to TRBD1. The read falls 3 residues short of the CDR3 end, and the missing part is taken from the germline J gene. The CDR3 totals 14 residues. The trim removed 4 bases at V and 9 bases at J, leaving 9 bases unmatched. CDR1 and CDR2 from the germline V gene are MNHNS and SASEGT.

About this clone: Coverage ceases 3 residues before the CDR3 finishes, and the germline J gene fills in the end. V is TRBV12-3 or TRBV12-4 and J is TRBJ2-2, with 8 bases lining up with TRBD1. The V segment lost 5 bases and the J segment 3 bases; nucleotides outside the gene matches: 8. The CDR3 is 16 amino acids. The sequenced part of the CDR3 DNA is TGTGCCAGCAGTCCCCGCGGACAGGGATACACCGGGGAG. It codes for CASSPRGQGYTGE. The CDR3 in full is CASSPRGQGYTGELFF.

CDR3 DNA (partial): TGTGCCAGCAGTTTTAGGGGGGGCGTGTGGGGTCGG. It is translated as CASSFRGGVWGR. In full, the CDR3 reads CASSFRGGVWGRAFF. This chain uses TRBV28 with TRBJ1-1, with D possibly matching TRBD1 (6 bases). The read halts 3 residues ahead of the CDR3 end, with the missing end drawn from the germline J gene. Per the germline V gene, CDR1 is MDHEN and CDR2 is SYDVKM. The CDR3 contains 15 residues.

In the case of this clone: The read gets to within 3 residues of the CDR3 end, and the germline J gene fills in the rest. The J gene is TRBJ2-5, the V gene TRBV6-1, with TRBD2 matching 13 bases. Trimming removed 3 bases from V and 1 base from J; junction bases left unmatched: 2. From germline, CDR1 is MNHNS and CDR2 SASEGT. CDR3 length equals 16 residues. CDR3 protein: CASSEGLAGPQETQYF. CDR3 bases read: TGTGCCAGCAGTGAGGGACTAGCGGGACCCCAAGAGACC.

Comment on this clone: Compared with germline, one end of the junction differs, possibly owing to a read error. From the germline J gene comes the end of the CDR3, since the read stops 3 residues before it. The chain employs TRBV4-2 and TRBJ1-2; TRBD1 is a possible D gene (5 bases). Per germline, CDR1 LGHNA and CDR2 YNFKEQ. The CDR3 runs 18 residues. The CDR3: CASSQELPRTFTGYGYTF. Partial CDR3 DNA: TGCGCCAGCAGCCAAGAACTACCCCGGACATTTACGGGCTATGGC.